This is a list of T cell receptor beta chains from one sample in a study of CD8+CD57+ T cells in acquired aplastic anemia. TCRdb re-derived calls from the reads in MiXCR, one entry per CDR3 protein. This table holds some 160,000 distinct CDR3 sequences, around half found once. Specimen: sorted CD4+, CD8+, or CD8+CD57+ T cells (not recorded which) from PBMCs. The receptor set was obtained from a human donor with aplastic anemia. Both conserved end residues are trimmed from each CDR3.

j_gene: TRBJ1-6
v_gene: TRBV7-9
CDR3aa: ASSSQGQSSPLH

j_gene: TRBJ1-5
v_gene: TRBV20-1
CDR3aa: SARSGGGRNQPQH

j_gene: TRBJ1-1
v_gene: TRBV10-3
CDR3aa: ASSYQRAGTEAF

j_gene: TRBJ1-2
v_gene: TRBV6-1
CDR3aa: ASSEVRGVVGYT

j_gene: TRBJ2-7
v_gene: TRBV29-1
CDR3aa: SVVGGTVTYEQY

j_gene: TRBJ2-7
v_gene: TRBV9
CDR3aa: ASSVQGFYEQY

j_gene: TRBJ2-2
v_gene: TRBV9
CDR3aa: ASSVVQGHGGELF

j_gene: TRBJ2-5
v_gene: TRBV7-6
CDR3aa: ASSAPGETQY

j_gene: TRBJ1-1
v_gene: TRBV5-4
CDR3aa: ASSYGTENTEAF

j_gene: TRBJ2-4
v_gene: TRBV7-9
CDR3aa: ASSATTGGDIQY

j_gene: TRBJ2-1
v_gene: TRBV7-3
CDR3aa: ASSSAGTGRNEQF

j_gene: TRBJ2-1
v_gene: TRBV19
CDR3aa: ASSILGQGAYEQF